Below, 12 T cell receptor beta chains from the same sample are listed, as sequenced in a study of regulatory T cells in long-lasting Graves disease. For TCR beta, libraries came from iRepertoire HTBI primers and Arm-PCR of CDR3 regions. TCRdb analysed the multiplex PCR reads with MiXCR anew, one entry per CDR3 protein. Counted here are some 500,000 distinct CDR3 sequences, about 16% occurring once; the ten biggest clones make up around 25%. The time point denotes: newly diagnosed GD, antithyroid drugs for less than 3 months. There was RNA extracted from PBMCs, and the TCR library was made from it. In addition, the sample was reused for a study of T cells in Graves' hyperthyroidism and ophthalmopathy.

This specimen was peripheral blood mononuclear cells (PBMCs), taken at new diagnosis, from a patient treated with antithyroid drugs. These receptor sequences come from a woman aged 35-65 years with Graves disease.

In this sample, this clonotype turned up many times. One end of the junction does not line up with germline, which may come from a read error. CDR3 nucleotides: TGTGCCAGCAGCCCGACGGGGGCCGGCACAGATACGCAGTATTTT. Its translation is CASSPTGAGTDTQYF. This sequence joins TRBV5-1 and TRBJ2-3; D may be TRBD1 or TRBD2 (6 bases each). This CDR3 comprises 15 residues. From germline, CDR1 is SGHRS and CDR2 YFSETQ.

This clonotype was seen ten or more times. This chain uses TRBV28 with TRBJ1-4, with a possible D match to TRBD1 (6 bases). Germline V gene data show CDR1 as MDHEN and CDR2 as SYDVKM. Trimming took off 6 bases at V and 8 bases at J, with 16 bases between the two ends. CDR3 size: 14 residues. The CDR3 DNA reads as TGTGCCAGCAGCCCTCACAGGGAGTGGGAAAAACTGTTTTTT. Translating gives CASSPHREWEKLFF.

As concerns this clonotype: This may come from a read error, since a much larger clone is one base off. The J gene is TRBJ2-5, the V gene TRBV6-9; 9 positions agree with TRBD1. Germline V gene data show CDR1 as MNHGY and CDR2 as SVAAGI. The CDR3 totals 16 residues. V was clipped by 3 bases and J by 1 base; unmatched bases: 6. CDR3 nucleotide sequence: TGTGCCAGCAGTTACGCCCGGGACAGGGTCCAAGAGACCCAGTACTTC. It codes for CASSYARDRVQETQYF.

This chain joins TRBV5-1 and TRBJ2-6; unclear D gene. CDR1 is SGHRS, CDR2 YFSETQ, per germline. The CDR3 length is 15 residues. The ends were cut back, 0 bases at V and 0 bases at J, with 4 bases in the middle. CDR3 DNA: TGCGCCAGCAGCTTGGCTCCCTCTGGGGCCAACGTCCTGACTTTC. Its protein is CASSLAPSGANVLTF.

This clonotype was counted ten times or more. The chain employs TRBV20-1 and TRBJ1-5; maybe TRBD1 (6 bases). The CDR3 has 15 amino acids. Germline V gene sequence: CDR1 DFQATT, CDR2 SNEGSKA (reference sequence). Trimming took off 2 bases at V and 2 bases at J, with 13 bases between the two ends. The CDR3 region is CSARSWTVGNQPQHF. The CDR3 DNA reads TGCAGTGCTAGAAGCTGGACAGTCGGCAATCAGCCCCAGCATTTT.

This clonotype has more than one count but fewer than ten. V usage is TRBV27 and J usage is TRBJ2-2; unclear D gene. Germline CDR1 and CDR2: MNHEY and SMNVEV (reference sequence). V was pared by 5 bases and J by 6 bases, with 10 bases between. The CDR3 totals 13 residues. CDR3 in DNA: TGTGCCAGCAGTACCCATATATCCGGGGAGCTGTTTTTT. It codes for CASSTHISGELFF.

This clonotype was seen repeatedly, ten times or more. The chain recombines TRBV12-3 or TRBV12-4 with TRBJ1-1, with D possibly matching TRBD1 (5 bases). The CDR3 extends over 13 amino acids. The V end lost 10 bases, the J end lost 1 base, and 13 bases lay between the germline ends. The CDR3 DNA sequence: TGTGCCATCTCGAAAGGGGAGAACACTGAAGCTTTCTTT. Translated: CAISKGENTEAFF.

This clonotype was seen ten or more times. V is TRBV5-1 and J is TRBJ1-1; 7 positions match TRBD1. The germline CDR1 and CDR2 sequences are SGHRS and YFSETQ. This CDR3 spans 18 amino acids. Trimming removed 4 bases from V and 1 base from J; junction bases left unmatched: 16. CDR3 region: CASSPRLQGGYANTEAFF. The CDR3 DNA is TGCGCCAGCAGCCCGCGCCTCCAGGGGGGTTATGCGAACACTGAAGCTTTCTTT.

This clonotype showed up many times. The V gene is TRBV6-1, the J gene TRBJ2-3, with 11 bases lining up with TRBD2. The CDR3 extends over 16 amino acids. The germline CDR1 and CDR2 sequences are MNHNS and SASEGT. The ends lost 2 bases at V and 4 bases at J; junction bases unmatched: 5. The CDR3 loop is CASSESSGGGADTQYF. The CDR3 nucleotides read TGTGCCAGCAGTGAAAGTAGCGGGGGGGGGGCAGATACGCAGTATTTT.

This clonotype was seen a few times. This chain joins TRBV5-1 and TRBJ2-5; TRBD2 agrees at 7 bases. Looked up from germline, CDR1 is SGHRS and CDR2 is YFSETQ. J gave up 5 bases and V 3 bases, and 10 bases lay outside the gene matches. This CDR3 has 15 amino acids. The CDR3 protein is CASSSPAAGRETQYF. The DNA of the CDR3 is TGCGCCAGCAGCTCACCGGCAGCCGGGAGGGAGACCCAGTACTTC.

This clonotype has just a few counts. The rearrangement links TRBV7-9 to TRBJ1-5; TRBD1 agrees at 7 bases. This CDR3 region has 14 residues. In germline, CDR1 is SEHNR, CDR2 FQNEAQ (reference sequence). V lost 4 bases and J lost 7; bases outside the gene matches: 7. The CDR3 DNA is TGTGCCAGCAGCTCGACAGGGACGTTGCAGCCCCAGCATTTT. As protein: CASSSTGTLQPQHF.

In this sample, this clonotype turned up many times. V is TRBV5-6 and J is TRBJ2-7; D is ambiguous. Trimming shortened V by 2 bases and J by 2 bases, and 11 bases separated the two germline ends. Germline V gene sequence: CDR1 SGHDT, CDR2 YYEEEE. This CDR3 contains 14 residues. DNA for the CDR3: TGTGCCAGCAGCTTCTGGGCGAGGCCCTACGAGCAGTACTTC. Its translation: CASSFWARPYEQYF. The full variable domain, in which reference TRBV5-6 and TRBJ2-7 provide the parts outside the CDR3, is DAGVTQSPTHLIKTRGQQVTLRCSPKSGHDTVSWYQQALGQGPQFIFQYYEEEERQRGNFPDRFSGHQFPNYSSELNVNALLLGDSALYLCASSFWARPYEQYFGPGTRLTVT.